This T cell receptor (beta chain) comes out of a study of radiotherapy plus CTLA-4 blockade in lung cancer. Overall study: Objective responses arose in approximately 17% of patients, and under 40% experienced disease control.

The repertoire was sequenced with immunoSEQ multiplex PCR; TCRdb's copy has only in-frame clones and lacks some. The profile shows tens of thousands of clones, about 85% of them singletons. Note on this clone: Its antigen is unidentified.

V was clipped by 1 base and J by 4 bases; unmatched bases: 5. The V gene's germline CDR1 is LNHNV and CDR2 YYDKDF (reference sequence). CDR3 length equals 16 residues. Study-wide findings and caveats: The best prediction of response reportedly came from early blood T cell clone dynamics, with interferon-beta.

The specimen comprised peripheral blood, sampled from a patient treated with radiotherapy plus ipilimumab. The sequence derives from a human donor with non-small cell lung cancer who had a complete response to radiotherapy plus ipilimumab. The chain couples TRBV15 to TRBJ1-5; the match to TRBD1 covers 9 bases. The CDR3 region is CATSRGRDRENQPQHF. CDR3 in DNA: TGTGCCACCAGCAGAGGCCGGGACAGGGAGAATCAGCCCCAGCATTTT.